These 27 T cell receptor beta chains were sequenced from one sample in a study of CD8 T cells in ankylosing spondylitis. One entry per CDR3 protein, called by TCRdb with MiXCR from the 5' RACE reads. The sample holds 100,000 to 150,000 distinct CDR3 sequences, roughly 8.8% seen once. The source material was blood, either unsorted or a sorted T cell fraction (not recorded which). These receptors were taken from a male donor with ankylosing spondylitis or in good health (not recorded which).

This clonotype was counted many times. This chain connects TRBV15 to TRBJ2-7; TRBD1 is a possible D gene (6 bases). CDR3 length equals 13 residues. Germline V CDR1 and CDR2: LNHNV, YYDKDF (reference sequence). Trimming removed 0 bases from V and 8 bases from J, with 11 bases in between. In DNA, the CDR3 is TGTGCCACCAGCAGAGACGCGACAGGAAAGCAGTACTTC. This encodes CATSRDATGKQYF.

This clonotype was recorded at least ten times. The rearrangement uses TRBV5-1 and TRBJ1-1; a possible D gene is TRBD1 (5 bases). Germline V gene data show CDR1 as SGHRS and CDR2 as YFSETQ. Trimming pared 4 bases from V and 5 bases from J, leaving 15 bases between. The length of the CDR3 is 14 residues. CDR3 nucleotide sequence: TGCGCCAGCAGCCCCGGGACGACCGAAACTGAAGCTTTCTTT. It translates to CASSPGTTETEAFF.

This clonotype was seen many times. The chain couples TRBV20-1 to TRBJ2-6; D unclear. Trimming cost V 3 bases and J 0 bases, with 9 bases left between them. This CDR3 spans 15 amino acids. The germline V gene encodes CDR1 DFQATT and CDR2 SNEGSKA (reference sequence). The CDR3 DNA reads TGCAGTGCTAGCTCCCGGTTCTCTGGGGCCAACGTCCTGACTTTC. Its translation: CSASSRFSGANVLTF.

Many counts were recorded for this clonotype. This chain uses TRBV20-1 with TRBJ1-6, with a tentative D call TRBD1 (6 bases). This CDR3 is 15 amino acids long. Trimming removed 1 base at V and 10 bases at J, with 17 bases between. The V gene's germline CDR1 is DFQATT and CDR2 SNEGSKA (reference sequence). CDR3 nucleotides: TGCAGTGCTAGAGGGGGTGGCACAGGGCGATCACCCCTCCACTTT. Its protein is CSARGGGTGRSPLHF.

This clonotype was counted a few times. The chain uses TRBV2 and TRBJ2-5; 7 bases fit TRBD2. The CDR3 length is 18 residues. Germline V gives CDR1 SNHLY, CDR2 FYNNEI. Unmatched junction bases numbered 14, after V lost 2 bases and J lost 2 bases. The CDR3 region is CASSESSASGTRQETQYF. CDR3 coding DNA: TGTGCCAGCAGTGAATCGTCGGCTAGCGGAACTAGACAAGAGACCCAGTACTTC.

The chain is built from TRBV5-1 and TRBJ1-6; D unresolved. This CDR3 has 13 residues. V was trimmed by 2 bases and J by 6 bases, leaving 6 bases between them. The V gene's germline CDR1 is SGHRS and CDR2 YFSETQ. The CDR3 loop reads CASSFGVNSPLHF. The CDR3, as DNA: TGCGCCAGCAGCTTCGGGGTTAATTCACCCCTCCACTTT.

For this clonotype: A much larger clone sits a single nucleotide away, making a read error possible. The chain combines TRBV5-1 with TRBJ2-2; TRBD2 matches at 10 bases. The CDR3 spans 17 residues. From germline, CDR1 is SGHRS and CDR2 YFSETQ. The CDR3 DNA sequence: TGCGCCACCAGCTTTTACGGACTAGCGGAGAACACCGGGGAGCTGTTTTTT. This sequence encodes CATSFYGLAENTGELFF.

This clonotype was recorded at least ten times. The chain has TRBV5-1 and TRBJ2-5, with TRBD2 matching over 10 bases. CDR3 size: 14 residues. Unmatched junction bases numbered 3, after V lost 4 bases and J lost 3 bases. Germline lookup yields CDR1 SGHRS and CDR2 YFSETQ. CDR3 nucleotide sequence: TGCGCCAGCAGCACCGGACTAGCGGAAGAGACCCAGTACTTC. It translates to CASSTGLAEETQYF.

There are many counts of this clonotype. V and J are TRBV7-2 and TRBJ2-1, with a weak D call TRBD1 (7 bases). V was trimmed by 1 base and J by 3 bases, leaving 16 bases between them. The CDR3 sequence is 17 residues long. CDR1 is SGHTA, CDR2 FQGNSA, per germline. DNA for the CDR3: TGTGCCAGCAGCTTAGGAAGGGGGGCAGGGGGCTACAATGAGCAGTTCTTC. This sequence encodes CASSLGRGAGGYNEQFF.

This clonotype occurred a few times. The chain employs TRBV19 and TRBJ2-7; D ambiguous. CDR3 length equals 14 residues. With 2 bases removed from V and 3 bases from J, the gap between germline ends came to 11 bases. Germline V CDR1 and CDR2: LNHDA, SQIVND (reference sequence). The CDR3 sequence is CASSINAEGYEQYF. Here the CDR3 DNA reads TGTGCCAGTAGTATAAACGCCGAAGGCTACGAGCAGTACTTC.

This clonotype occurred many times. J is TRBJ2-2 and V is TRBV7-9; possibly TRBD1 or TRBD2 for D (6 bases each). The length of the CDR3 is 17 residues. Between the trimmed V and J ends, which lost 2 bases and 6 bases, there was a span of 19 bases. Germline V CDR1 and CDR2: SEHNR, FQNEAQ (reference sequence). CDR3 amino acids: CASSLSAGDWDAGELFF. The DNA of the CDR3 is TGTGCCAGCAGCTTATCCGCAGGGGACTGGGACGCCGGGGAGCTGTTTTTT.

The CDR3 nucleotides are TGCAGTGCTAGAGACCTGGGGAGGATGGAGACAGATACGCAGTATTTT. Protein: CSARDLGRMETDTQYF. V is TRBV20-1 and J is TRBJ2-3; a possible D gene is TRBD2 (6 bases). Germline CDR1 and CDR2: DFQATT and SNEGSKA (reference sequence). V lost 0 bases and J 3 bases, leaving 16 bases between the germline ends. The CDR3 runs to 16 residues.

This clonotype was recorded many times. The junction departs from germline at one end; a sequencing error may be responsible. This rearrangement joins TRBV14 to TRBJ2-6; D unclear. Germline V gene data show CDR1 as SGHDN and CDR2 as FVKESK. There are 15 residues in the CDR3. The CDR3 DNA reads TGTGCCAGCAGCGAAGACATCTCCGGGGCCAACGTCCTGACTTTC. Amino acids: CASSEDISGANVLTF.

In its sample, this clonotype was seen a few times. V is TRBV27 and J is TRBJ2-2; no definite D call. Germline values: CDR1 MNHEY, CDR2 SMNVEV (reference sequence). The CDR3 consists of 14 residues. Trimming took 6 bases from V and 0 from J, leaving 8 bases between them. The CDR3 here is CASRRVANTGELFF. CDR3 sequence (DNA): TGTGCCAGCAGGAGAGTAGCGAACACCGGGGAGCTGTTTTTT.

The chain is built from TRBV19 and TRBJ2-1; tentatively, D is TRBD1 or TRBD2 (5 bases each). The CDR3 covers 19 residues. V lost 5 bases to trimming and J lost 0 bases, with 23 bases between them. CDR1 and CDR2 (germline): LNHDA, SQIVND (reference sequence). CDR3 sequence (DNA): TGTGCCAGTAGTGGCAATCCGTCCAGAGGGGAAAGCTCCTACAATGAGCAGTTCTTC. As protein: CASSGNPSRGESSYNEQFF.

This clonotype has only a few counts. The V gene is TRBV11-2, the J gene TRBJ1-6; possible D gene TRBD1, 6 bases. Germline CDR1 reads SGHAT; CDR2 reads FQNNGV. Trimming removed 0 bases from V and 4 bases from J, with 16 bases in between. The CDR3 spans 18 residues. CDR3 in DNA: TGTGCCAGCAGCTTAGAAGCGCAGGGGCCGACTTATAATTCACCCCTCCACTTT. It specifies CASSLEAQGPTYNSPLHF.

This clonotype appeared many times. The gene calls are TRBV11-2 and TRBJ2-1; 14 nucleotides line up with TRBD2. This CDR3 spans 19 amino acids. Germline-derived CDR1 and CDR2 are SGHAT and FQNNGV. J was trimmed by 8 bases and V by 1 base; bases with no gene match: 13. CDR3 nucleotides: TGTGCCAGCAGCTTAGGACGGAGGGGGACTAGCGGGAGAGGTTATGAGCAGTTCTTC. Translating gives CASSLGRRGTSGRGYEQFF.

This clonotype was counted ten times or more. Sequence at one end of the junction differs from germline and may be a read error. J is TRBJ2-7 and V is TRBV20-1; D is perhaps TRBD1 (6 bases). This CDR3 is built from 13 residues. CDR1 is DFQATT, CDR2 SNEGSKA, per germline (reference sequence). DNA for the CDR3: TGCAGTGCAAGAGACAGGAATTCCTACGAGCAGTACTTC. This encodes CSARDRNSYEQYF.

This clonotype came up many times. The chain combines TRBV7-2 with TRBJ2-2, with 9 nucleotides matching TRBD2. The CDR3 totals 16 residues. The V gene end was trimmed by 5 bases and the J gene end by 8 bases; junction bases not matched to a gene: 12. Germline V gives CDR1 SGHTA, CDR2 FQGNSA. The CDR3 DNA reads TGTGCCAGCAGCGTCAGAGCGGGAGGCGTGGCGGGGGAGCTGTTTTTT. It specifies CASSVRAGGVAGELFF.

As regards this clonotype: A much larger clonotype is one base distant, so this may be a read error. The chain couples TRBV5-1 to TRBJ2-3; D unclear. Germline CDR1 and CDR2: SGHRS and YFSETQ. The CDR3 is made up of 13 amino acids. The CDR3 is CASSLGGSDTHYF. The DNA of the CDR3 is TGCGCCAGCAGCTTGGGGGGTTCAGATACGCACTATTTT.

This chain connects TRBV20-1 to TRBJ2-7; D is unclear. Trimming pared 0 bases from V and 3 bases from J, leaving 15 bases between. Germline CDR1 and CDR2: DFQATT and SNEGSKA (reference sequence). This CDR3 spans 15 amino acids. In DNA form, the CDR3 reads TGCAGTGCTAGAGATGGGTCGAGGACCAGCTACGAGCAGTACTTC. Its translation is CSARDGSRTSYEQYF.

This clonotype was seen ten or more times. The CDR3 nucleotides are TGTGCCAGCAGTTTAAGGCTTAGCGGGAGAGAGACCCAGTACTTC. Translated: CASSLRLSGRETQYF. J is TRBJ2-5 and V is TRBV28; TRBD2 matches 9 bases. J lost 4 bases, V lost 2 bases, and 5 bases had no gene match. The CDR3 runs to 15 residues. The V gene's germline CDR1 is MDHEN and CDR2 SYDVKM.

The chain carries TRBV7-2 and TRBJ2-7, with TRBD1 identical over 9 bases. Germline values: CDR1 SGHTA, CDR2 FQGNSA. V lost 5 bases and J lost 3; bases outside the gene matches: 14. CDR3 length: 17 residues. The CDR3 reads CASSGGLPGQGIYEQYF. The CDR3 bases are TGTGCCAGCAGCGGTGGGCTTCCGGGACAGGGAATCTACGAGCAGTACTTC.

As concerns this clonotype: This may arise from a read error, as a much more abundant clone is one base away. The CDR3 protein is CANSLEGTRGETQYF. The CDR3 bases are TGCGCCAACAGCTTGGAGGGGACAAGGGGAGAGACCCAGTACTTC. This chain uses TRBV5-1 with TRBJ2-5, with D tentatively TRBD1 or TRBD2 (6 bases each). CDR3 length: 15 residues. From germline, CDR1 is SGHRS and CDR2 YFSETQ. Using reference TRBV5-1 and TRBJ2-5 for the parts outside the CDR3, the full variable domain is KAGVTQTPRYLIKTRGQQVTLSCSPISGHRSVSWYQQTPGQGLQFLFEYFSETQRNKGNFPGRFSGRQFSNSRSEMNVSTLELGDSALYLCANSLEGTRGETQYFGPGTRLLVL.

The V and J genes are TRBV7-2 and TRBJ2-1, with 10 bases aligning to TRBD2. Germline V gene lookup returns CDR1 SGHTA and CDR2 FQGNSA. After removal of 2 bases from V and 9 bases from J, the junction contained 7 bases not matched to a gene. The length of the CDR3 is 15 residues. CDR3 sequence: CASSLSSGRGGEQFF. The DNA for the CDR3 is TGTGCCAGCAGCTTATCCAGCGGGAGGGGGGGTGAGCAGTTCTTC. Variable domain in full (rest from reference TRBV7-2 and TRBJ2-1): GAGVSQSPSNKVTEKGKDVELRCDPISGHTALYWYRQSLGQGLEFLIYFQGNSAPDKSGLPSDRFSAERTGGSVSTLTIQRTQQEDSAVYLCASSLSSGRGGEQFFGPGTRLTVL.

This clonotype was seen many times. The V and J genes are TRBV20-1 and TRBJ2-3, with D possibly matching TRBD2 (5 bases). Trimming shortened V by 5 bases and J by 4 bases, and 10 bases separated the two germline ends. The CDR3 sequence is 12 residues long. Germline V gene data show CDR1 as DFQATT and CDR2 as SNEGSKA (reference sequence). In DNA, the CDR3 is TGCAGTGCTTTGGACTGGTCAGATACGCAGTATTTT. This codes for CSALDWSDTQYF.

There are many counts of this clonotype. This chain joins TRBV5-1 and TRBJ2-3, with 9 bases that match TRBD1. There are 15 residues in the CDR3. After removal of 4 bases from V and 3 bases from J, the junction contained 6 bases not matched to a gene. The V gene's germline CDR1 is SGHRS and CDR2 YFSETQ. The DNA of the CDR3 is TGCGCCAGCAGCCCGTCAGACAGGGGGACAGATACGCAGTATTTT. This gives the protein CASSPSDRGTDTQYF.